This T cell receptor (beta chain) was sequenced for a study of OX40 agonist ivuxolimab in advanced cancers. The overall study: Earlier treatment with anti-PD-1, anti-PD-L1 or anti-CTLA-4 was permitted, and 30% to 40% had received some. Three individuals attained partial responses, comprising one hepatocellular carcinoma case and two cutaneous melanoma cases. Study-level results: It was also the case that some nonresponders had low normalized T-cell clonal expansion.

CDR3 size: 14 residues. The ends were cut back, 3 bases at V and 3 bases at J, with 8 bases in the middle. CDR1 is SEHNR, CDR2 FQNEAQ, per germline (reference sequence). With autoimmune disease history or systemic immunosuppression, patients were excluded. Here immunoSEQ multiplex PCR was the method, and the copy in TCRdb shows in-frame clones only, minus some. The sample shows under 25,000 clones, 74% of them seen only once. A note on this clone: The antigen is not known.

This sequence was found in an adult with an advanced solid tumor such as melanoma, head and neck, liver or kidney cancer. V and J are TRBV7-9 and TRBJ2-2; D is ambiguous. The specimen comprised CD4+ or CD8+ T cells sorted from blood, sampled in a trial of the OX40 agonist ivuxolimab. This CDR3 reads CASSLLPDTGELFF. DNA for the CDR3: TGTGCCAGCAGCTTGCTCCCGGACACCGGGGAGCTGTTTTTT.